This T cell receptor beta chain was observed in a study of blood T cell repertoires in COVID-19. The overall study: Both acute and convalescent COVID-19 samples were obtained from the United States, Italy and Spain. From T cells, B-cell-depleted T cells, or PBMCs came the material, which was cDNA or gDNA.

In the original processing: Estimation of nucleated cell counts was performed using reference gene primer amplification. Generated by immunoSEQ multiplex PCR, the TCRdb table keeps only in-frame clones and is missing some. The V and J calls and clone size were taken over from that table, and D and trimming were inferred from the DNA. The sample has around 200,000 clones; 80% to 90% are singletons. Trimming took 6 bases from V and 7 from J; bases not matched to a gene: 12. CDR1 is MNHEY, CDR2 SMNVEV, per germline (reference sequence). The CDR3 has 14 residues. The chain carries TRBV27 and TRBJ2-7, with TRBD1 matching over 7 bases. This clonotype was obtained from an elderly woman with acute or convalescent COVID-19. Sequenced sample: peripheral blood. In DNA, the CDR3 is TGTGCCAGCAGGCGCTACAGGGGCCTAGAAGAGCAGTACTTC. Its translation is CASRRYRGLEEQYF.